These 11 T cell receptor beta chains share one sample of origin, sequenced in a study of radiation and T cells in renal cell carcinoma. Time point defined: blood 2 weeks post-SBRT. Described treatment: 15 Gy SBRT to primary tumor, nephrectomy 4 weeks later. The table came from immunoSEQ multiplex PCR; TCRdb's copy has only in-frame clones and leaves some out. The table has some 76,000 clones, about 80% seen once. The specimen comprised blood, sampled from a patient whose treatment included radiotherapy and nephrectomy. The receptors come from a man in his sixties with renal cell carcinoma.

The table lists this clone with a few counts. As DNA, the CDR3 is TGTGCCAGCAGCGGTGGGAACACCGGGGAGCTGTTTTTT. It translates to CASSGGNTGELFF. V is TRBV11-3 and J is TRBJ2-2; D is undetermined. The CDR3 totals 13 residues. V gave up 5 bases and J gave up 1 base, with 5 bases separating them. Looked up from germline, CDR1 is SGHNT and CDR2 is YENEEA.

The gene calls are TRBV28 and TRBJ2-5; possible D gene TRBD1, 6 bases. The CDR3 is 14 amino acids. Germline loops: CDR1 MDHEN, CDR2 SYDVKM. V gave up 2 bases and J gave up 3 bases, with 10 bases separating them. The CDR3 bases are TGTGCCAGCAGTTTAGGGGGCGCGAAAGAGACCCAGTACTTC. Its protein is CASSLGGAKETQYF.

The V and J genes are TRBV7-3 and TRBJ2-7; TRBD1 matches at 7 bases. This CDR3 has 14 amino acids. The J segment lost 2 bases and the V segment lost 2 bases, leaving 3 bases of the junction unmatched. CDR1 SGHTA and CDR2 FQGTGA come from the germline V gene. CDR3 coding DNA: TGTGCCAGCAGCTTACGACAGGGTCCCTACGAGCAGTACTTC. This translates into CASSLRQGPYEQYF.

V is TRBV10-3 and J is TRBJ2-6; D ambiguous. In germline, CDR1 is ENHRY, CDR2 SYGVKD. The ends were cut back, 0 bases at V and 2 bases at J, with 8 bases in the middle. The CDR3 totals 16 residues. In nucleotides, the CDR3 is TGTGCCATCAGTGAGTCGCTGACCCCTGGGGCCAACGTCCTGACTTTC. As protein: CAISESLTPGANVLTF.

The gene calls are TRBV15 and TRBJ1-5; no clear D. The V end was cut by 0 bases, the J end by 2 bases, with 8 bases between. Germline values: CDR1 LNHNV, CDR2 YYDKDF (reference sequence). The CDR3 length is 15 residues. CDR3 loop: CATSRDGKGNQPQHF. The CDR3 DNA reads TGTGCCACCAGCAGAGATGGAAAGGGCAATCAGCCCCAGCATTTT.

This chain connects TRBV5-4 to TRBJ1-1; D gene unclear. This CDR3 contains 15 residues. Looked up from germline, CDR1 is SGHNT and CDR2 is YYREEE (reference sequence). V gave up 2 bases and J gave up 0 bases, with 11 bases separating them. CDR3 amino acids: CASSLVGSMNTEAFF. Here the CDR3 DNA reads TGTGCCAGCAGCTTAGTGGGGTCCATGAACACTGAAGCTTTCTTT.

V gene TRBV27 combines with J gene TRBJ2-7, with D uncertain. Deletions cut 2 bases from V and 6 bases from J, with 5 bases between. Germline CDR1 and CDR2: MNHEY and SMNVEV (reference sequence). This CDR3 spans 11 amino acids. This CDR3 reads CASSLAGEQYF. In DNA form, the CDR3 reads TGTGCCAGCAGTTTAGCCGGCGAGCAGTACTTC.

This rearrangement joins TRBV18 to TRBJ2-7; the D gene is possibly TRBD2 (5 bases). In germline, CDR1 is KGHSH, CDR2 LQKENI. The CDR3 length is 13 residues. Trimming stripped 6 bases from V and 7 bases from J, with 16 bases between. CDR3 in amino acids: CASSPSSEREQYF. Written as DNA, the CDR3 is TGTGCCAGCTCGCCGAGTTCGGAGCGGGAGCAGTACTTC.

The chain employs TRBV5-1 and TRBJ1-1; D might be TRBD1 (5 bases). CDR1 is SGHRS and CDR2 is YFSETQ in the germline V gene. This CDR3 contains 17 residues. Trimming took off 0 bases at V and 6 bases at J, with 21 bases between the two ends. The CDR3 DNA reads TGCGCCAGCAGCTTGGGCCCTGAACGGGAGGGCAGGGCTGAAGCTTTCTTT. Protein sequence: CASSLGPEREGRAEAFF. Looking up the rest from reference TRBV5-1 and TRBJ1-1 gives the full variable domain: KAGVTQTPRYLIKTRGQQVTLSCSPISGHRSVSWYQQTPGQGLQFLFEYFSETQRNKGNFPGRFSGRQFSNSRSEMNVSTLELGDSALYLCASSLGPEREGRAEAFFGQGTRLTVV.

This clone was seen a few times. CDR3 sequence: CASSLAVDRIADEQYF. DNA for the CDR3: TGCGCCAGCAGCTTGGCTGTGGATCGGATTGCAGACGAGCAGTACTTC. The chain recombines TRBV5-1 with TRBJ2-7; D is uncertain. Trimming removed 0 bases at V and 5 bases at J, with 18 bases between. This CDR3 spans 16 amino acids. The germline CDR1 and CDR2 sequences are SGHRS and YFSETQ.

The rearrangement uses TRBV19 and TRBJ1-2, with 9 bases that match TRBD1. Germline CDR1 is LNHDA and CDR2 is SQIVND (reference sequence). The CDR3 runs 15 residues. After removal of 5 bases from V and 4 bases from J, the junction contained 8 bases not matched to a gene. CDR3 residues: CASSETGGRGYGYTF. The CDR3 DNA is TGTGCCAGTAGTGAAACAGGGGGCAGAGGCTATGGCTACACCTTC. Complete variable domain (other parts from reference TRBV19 and TRBJ1-2): DGGITQSPKYLFRKEGQNVTLSCEQNLNHDAMYWYRQDPGQGLRLIYYSQIVNDFQKGDIAEGYSVSREKKESFPLTVTSAQKNPTAFYLCASSETGGRGYGYTFGSGTRLTVV.